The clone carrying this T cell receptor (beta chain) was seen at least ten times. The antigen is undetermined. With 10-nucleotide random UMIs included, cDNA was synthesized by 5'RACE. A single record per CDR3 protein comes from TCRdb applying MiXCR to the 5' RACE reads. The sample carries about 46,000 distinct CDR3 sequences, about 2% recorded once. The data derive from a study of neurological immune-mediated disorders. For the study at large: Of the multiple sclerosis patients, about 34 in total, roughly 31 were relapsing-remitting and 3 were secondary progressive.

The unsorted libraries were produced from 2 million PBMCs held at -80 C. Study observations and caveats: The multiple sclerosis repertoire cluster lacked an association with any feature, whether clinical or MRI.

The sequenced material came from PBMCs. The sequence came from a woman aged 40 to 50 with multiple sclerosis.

DNA of the CDR3: TGTGCCAGCAGCTTAAGTCTCACCGGGGAGCTGTTTTTT. Protein product: CASSLSLTGELFF. The chain combines TRBV11-2 with TRBJ2-2; D not certain. The CDR3 runs 13 residues. Germline V CDR1 and CDR2: SGHAT, FQNNGV. Trimming stripped 2 bases from V and 4 bases from J, with 5 bases between.